This is a list of T cell receptor beta chains from one sample in a study of blood T cell repertoires in COVID-19. Profiling relied on immunoSEQ multiplex PCR, and the TCRdb table lists in-frame clones only, not all of them. The sample carries some 240,000 clones, 75% to 85% recorded once. The sample consisted of peripheral blood. The receptors were gathered from an elderly woman with COVID-19, enrolled during active disease. The CDR3 runs from the conserved cysteine through the conserved F or W. Each record gives: J gene, D gene, V gene, CDR3 protein. The D gene is left open where the match is weak.

TRBJ1-2	NA	TRBV6-5	CASRHQGGYGYTF
TRBJ1-5	TRBD1	TRBV3-1/TRBV3-2	CASSDRGSGNQPQHF
TRBJ1-1	NA	TRBV11-2	CASSLRGFFDTEAFF
TRBJ2-5	TRBD1	TRBV19	CASRRTGIQETQYF
TRBJ1-3	NA	TRBV7-8	CASSLVRSSGNTIYF
TRBJ1-4	TRBD1	TRBV30	CAWGTGNEKLFF
TRBJ2-6	TRBD1	TRBV9	CASSVTGGVNGANVLTF
TRBJ1-2	TRBD1	TRBV19	CASSTPGQGKYTF
TRBJ1-4	NA	TRBV4-1	CASSHRDFNEKLFF
TRBJ1-2	NA	TRBV6-6	CASSYSAGTEYGYTF
TRBJ1-1	NA	TRBV11-2	CASSSQYSNTEAFF
TRBJ1-4	TRBD1	TRBV7-9	CASSLGGQGNTKLFF
TRBJ2-6	TRBD2	TRBV27	CASSSGSLAGANVLTF
TRBJ1-5	TRBD1	TRBV27	CASSRDRGGNQPQHF
TRBJ1-2	TRBD1	TRBV18	CAIPTQGENYGYTF
TRBJ1-3	TRBD1	TRBV6-2/TRBV6-3	CASSQGGQGLPHYTIYF
TRBJ1-2	NA	TRBV10-3	CAISGLSANYGYTF
TRBJ1-1	NA	TRBV6-5	CASSWALGAEAFF
TRBJ1-1	NA	TRBV5-1	CASSLQENTEAFF
TRBJ1-4	TRBD1	TRBV6-5	CASSYSQGTVREKLFF
TRBJ1-5	NA	TRBV7-3	CASSLRGEQPQHF
TRBJ2-7	NA	TRBV19	CASRGLSSYEQYF
TRBJ2-1	NA	TRBV7-2	CASSLNGGLWDEQFF
TRBJ1-5	NA	TRBV30	CAWSVRSSGNQPQHF
TRBJ2-1	TRBD1	TRBV6-5	CASRRTGGNEQFF
TRBJ2-1	TRBD2	TRBV3-1/TRBV3-2	CASSRSSGVYNEQFF
TRBJ1-5	TRBD1	TRBV29-1	CSVVAGGNNQPQHF